The entry below describes one T cell receptor beta chain. J gave up 2 bases and V 2 bases, and 6 bases lay outside the gene matches. CDR1 MGHRA and CDR2 YSYEKL come from the germline V gene. The CDR3 length is 16 residues. The data stem from a study of technical replicates of blood from a few donors. The method was immunoSEQ multiplex PCR; TCRdb's version includes in-frame clones alone and lacks a portion of them. The table records 40,000 to 65,000 clones, about 82% of them present only once. The chain links TRBV4-1 to TRBJ2-7, with 10 bases matching TRBD2. Sequencing was carried out using PBMCs. The sequence derives from a human donor in good health. Some clones in this sample may be carry-over from other donors' samples. The CDR3 loop reads CASSQFLAGAPYEQYF. The DNA of the CDR3 is TGCGCCAGCAGCCAATTCCTAGCGGGGGCGCCCTACGAGCAGTACTTC.